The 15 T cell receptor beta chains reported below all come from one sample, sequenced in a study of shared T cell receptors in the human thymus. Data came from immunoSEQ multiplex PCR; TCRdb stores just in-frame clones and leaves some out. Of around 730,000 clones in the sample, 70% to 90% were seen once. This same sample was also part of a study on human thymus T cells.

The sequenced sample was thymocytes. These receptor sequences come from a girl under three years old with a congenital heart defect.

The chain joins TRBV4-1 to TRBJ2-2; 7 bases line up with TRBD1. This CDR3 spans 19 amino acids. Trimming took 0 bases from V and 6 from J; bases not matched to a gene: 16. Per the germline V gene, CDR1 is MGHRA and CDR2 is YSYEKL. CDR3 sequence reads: CASSQDRKRQGFLSGELFF. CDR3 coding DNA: TGCGCCAGCAGCCAAGACAGAAAGAGACAGGGATTTTTGTCCGGGGAGCTGTTTTTT.

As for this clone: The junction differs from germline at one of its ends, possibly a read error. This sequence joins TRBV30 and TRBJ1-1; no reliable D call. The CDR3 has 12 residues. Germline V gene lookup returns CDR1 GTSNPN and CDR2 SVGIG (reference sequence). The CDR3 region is CAWTKRSTEALF. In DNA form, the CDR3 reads TGTGCCTGGACCAAAAGGAGCACTGAAGCTCTCTTT.

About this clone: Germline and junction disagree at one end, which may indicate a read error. The CDR3 bases are TGTGCCAGCAGTTTACCGGGACAGGGATGGGTCGCCTTC. The encoded protein is CASSLPGQGWVAF. This chain joins TRBV27 and TRBJ1-2; 9 bases are shared with TRBD1. The germline gives CDR1 MNHEY, CDR2 SMNVEV (reference sequence). This CDR3 is 13 amino acids long.

The CDR3 reads CASSLARGGEETQYF. DNA of the CDR3: TGTGCCAGCAGCTTAGCGAGGGGGGGGGAGGAGACCCAGTACTTC. This chain joins TRBV7-6 and TRBJ2-5, with D possibly TRBD2 on 7 matching bases. Per the germline V gene, CDR1 is SGHVS and CDR2 is FNYEAQ. Trimming took off 0 bases at V and 5 bases at J, with 13 bases between the two ends. CDR3 length: 15 residues.

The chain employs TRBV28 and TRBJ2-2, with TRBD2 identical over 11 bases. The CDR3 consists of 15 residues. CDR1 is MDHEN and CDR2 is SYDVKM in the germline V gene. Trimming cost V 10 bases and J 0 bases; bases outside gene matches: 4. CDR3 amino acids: CATASGGSNTGELFF. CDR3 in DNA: TGTGCCACTGCTAGCGGGGGGTCGAACACCGGGGAGCTGTTTTTT.

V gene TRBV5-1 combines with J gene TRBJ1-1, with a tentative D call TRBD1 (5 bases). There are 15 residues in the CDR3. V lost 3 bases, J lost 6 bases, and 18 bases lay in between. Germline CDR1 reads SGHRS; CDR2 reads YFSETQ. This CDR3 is CASSSTGTGGSEAFF. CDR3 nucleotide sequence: TGCGCCAGCAGCTCCACCGGGACGGGAGGGTCTGAAGCTTTCTTT.

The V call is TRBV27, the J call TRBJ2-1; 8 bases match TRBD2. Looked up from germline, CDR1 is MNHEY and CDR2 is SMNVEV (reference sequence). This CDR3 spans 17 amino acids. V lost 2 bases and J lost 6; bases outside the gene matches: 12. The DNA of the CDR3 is TGTGCCAGCAGTTTACGTTCCTTGCGGGGGGTATGCAATGAGCAGTTCTTC. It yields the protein CASSLRSLRGVCNEQFF.

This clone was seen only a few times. DNA of the CDR3: TGTGCCAGCAAGGGTGGGGGCTATAGCACTGAAGCTTTCTTT. This sequence encodes CASKGGGYSTEAFF. The chain combines TRBV5-4 with TRBJ1-1; D is possibly TRBD1 (6 bases). CDR1 SGHNT and CDR2 YYREEE come from the germline V gene (reference sequence). This CDR3 is built from 14 residues. V lost 6 bases to trimming and J lost 4 bases, with 16 bases between them.

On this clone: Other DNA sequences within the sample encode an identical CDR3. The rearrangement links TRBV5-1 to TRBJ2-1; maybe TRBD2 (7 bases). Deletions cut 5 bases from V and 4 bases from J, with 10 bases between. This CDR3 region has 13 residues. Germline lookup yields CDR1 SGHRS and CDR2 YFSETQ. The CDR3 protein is CASRGGLYNEQFF. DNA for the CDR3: TGCGCCAGCAGGGGGGGGCTTTACAATGAGCAGTTCTTC.

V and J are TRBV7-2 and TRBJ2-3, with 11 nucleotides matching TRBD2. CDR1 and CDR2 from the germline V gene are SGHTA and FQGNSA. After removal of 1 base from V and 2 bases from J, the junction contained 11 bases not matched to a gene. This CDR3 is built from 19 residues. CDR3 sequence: CASSLEVLAGGLPTDTQYF. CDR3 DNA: TGTGCCAGCAGCTTAGAAGTTCTAGCGGGGGGCCTCCCCACAGATACGCAGTATTTT.

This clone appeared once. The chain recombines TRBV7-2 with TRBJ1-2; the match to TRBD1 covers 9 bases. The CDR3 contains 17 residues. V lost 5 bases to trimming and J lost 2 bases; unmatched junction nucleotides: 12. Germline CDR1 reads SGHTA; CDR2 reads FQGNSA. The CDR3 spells CASSPSIPGQGNYGYTF. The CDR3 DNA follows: TGTGCCAGCAGCCCCTCTATCCCCGGACAGGGGAACTATGGCTACACCTTC.

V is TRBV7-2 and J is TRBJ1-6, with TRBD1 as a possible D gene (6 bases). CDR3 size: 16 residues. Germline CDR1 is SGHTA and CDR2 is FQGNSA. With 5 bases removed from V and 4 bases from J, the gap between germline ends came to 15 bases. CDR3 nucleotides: TGTGCCAGCAGCCCCGACAGGAGCTTTTATAATTCACCCCTCCACTTT. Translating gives CASSPDRSFYNSPLHF.

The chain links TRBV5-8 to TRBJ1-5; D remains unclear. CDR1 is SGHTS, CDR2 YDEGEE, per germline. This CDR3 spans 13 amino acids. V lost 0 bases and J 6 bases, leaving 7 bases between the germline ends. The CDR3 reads CASSLGPLQPQHF. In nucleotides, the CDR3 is TGTGCCAGCAGCTTGGGGCCGCTTCAGCCCCAGCATTTT.

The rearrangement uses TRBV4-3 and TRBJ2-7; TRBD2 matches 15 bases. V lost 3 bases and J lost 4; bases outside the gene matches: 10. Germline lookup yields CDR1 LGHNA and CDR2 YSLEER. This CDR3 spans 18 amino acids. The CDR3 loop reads CASSHRTSGGAVSYEQYF. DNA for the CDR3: TGCGCCAGCAGCCACCGGACTAGCGGGGGGGCCGTCTCGTACGAGCAGTACTTC.

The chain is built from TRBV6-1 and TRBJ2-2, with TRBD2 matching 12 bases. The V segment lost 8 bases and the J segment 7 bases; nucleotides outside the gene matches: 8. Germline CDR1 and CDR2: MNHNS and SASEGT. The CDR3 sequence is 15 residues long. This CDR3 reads CASEPASGGGGELFF. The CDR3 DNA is TGTGCCAGCGAACCCGCTAGCGGGGGGGGCGGGGAGCTGTTTTTT.